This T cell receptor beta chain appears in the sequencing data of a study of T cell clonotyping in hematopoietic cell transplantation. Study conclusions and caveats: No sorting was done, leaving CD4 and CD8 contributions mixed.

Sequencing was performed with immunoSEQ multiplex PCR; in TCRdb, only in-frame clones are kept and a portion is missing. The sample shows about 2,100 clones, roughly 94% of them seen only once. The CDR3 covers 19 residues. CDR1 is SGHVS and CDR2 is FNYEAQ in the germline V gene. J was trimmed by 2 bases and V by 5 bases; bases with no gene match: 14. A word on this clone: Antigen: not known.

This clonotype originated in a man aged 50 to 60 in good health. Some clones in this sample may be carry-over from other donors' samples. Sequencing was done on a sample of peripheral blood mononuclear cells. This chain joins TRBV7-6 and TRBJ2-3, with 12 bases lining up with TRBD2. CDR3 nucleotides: TGTGCCAGCAGCCTTACTAGCGGGGGGCCCGGGAGACCCACAGATACGCAGTATTTT. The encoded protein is CASSLTSGGPGRPTDTQYF.